The rows below give T cell receptor beta chains drawn from one sample of a study of memory CD4+ T cells and cytomegalovirus serostatus. The data were produced by immunoSEQ multiplex PCR, yet TCRdb's version contains in-frame clones alone and is incomplete. This sample has about 80,000 clones, with approximately 80% found just once. Sequences were obtained from memory CD4+ T cells from blood. Receptors originate from an adult in good health and CMV-seronegative. Both conserved end residues are part of each CDR3. The D gene is left open where the match is weak. Part of the rows lack a size; the others show once, few, many or a class for expanded clones.

CDR3 DNA	CDR3 protein	clone size	D gene	V gene	J gene
TGTGCCACCAGCAGAGATTGGGCGGGGGGGACTGAAGCTTTCTTT	CATSRDWAGGTEAFF	NA	NA	TRBV15	TRBJ1-1
TGTGCCAGCAGCTTAGTCGGCCAACTCAGGGGCGAGCAGTACTTC	CASSLVGQLRGEQYF	once	NA	TRBV7-2	TRBJ2-7
TGTGCCAGCAGCAGGGGACTAGCGGGGGGGCCGAGGCAGTTCTTC	CASSRGLAGGPRQFF	NA	TRBD2	TRBV7-2	TRBJ2-1
TGTGCCAGCAGTACCTACGGACAGCCTAAGTCTAACTATGGCTACACCTTC	CASSTYGQPKSNYGYTF	NA	NA	TRBV27	TRBJ1-2
TGCGCCAGCAGCTCTGGGACAGGGGTTTATGGCTACACCTTC	CASSSGTGVYGYTF	once	TRBD1	TRBV5-1	TRBJ1-2
TGTGCCAGTAGCTCATCAGGACGGGACAGGGCGGGCTACGAGCAGTACTTC	CASSSSGRDRAGYEQYF	NA	TRBD1	TRBV19	TRBJ2-7
TGTGCCAGCTCACCTGTAAGGGACAGCTCTAACTATGGCTACACCTTC	CASSPVRDSSNYGYTF	few	TRBD1	TRBV18	TRBJ1-2
TGTGCCAGTAGTATAGATCGCGACAATCAGCCCCAGCATTTT	CASSIDRDNQPQHF	NA	NA	TRBV19	TRBJ1-5
TGCGCCAGCAGCTTGTTAGACCCCCAAGAGACCCAGTACTTC	CASSLLDPQETQYF	NA	NA	TRBV5-1	TRBJ2-5
TGCGCCAGCAGCTTGGAGACAGGGAGTGATTCACCCCTCCACTTT	CASSLETGSDSPLHF	NA	TRBD1	TRBV5-1	TRBJ1-6
TGTGCCAGCAGCGTAGATCAGGGGGCCTTTGGAAACACCATATATTTT	CASSVDQGAFGNTIYF	NA	TRBD1	TRBV9	TRBJ1-3
TGTGCCAGCAGACCCGGGACAGGACCCTACAATGAGCAGTTCTTC	CASRPGTGPYNEQFF	NA	TRBD1	TRBV5-8	TRBJ2-1
TGTGCCACCAGCAGAGATAAAGCGGCTAACTATGGCTACACCTTC	CATSRDKAANYGYTF	NA	NA	TRBV15	TRBJ1-2
TGTGCCAGCAGTGTTCTATTTAATCAGCCCCAGCATTTT	CASSVLFNQPQHF	few	NA	TRBV2	TRBJ1-5
TGTGCCAGTAGCCCATCCGGGACAGGGTCATATGGCTACACCTTC	CASSPSGTGSYGYTF	NA	TRBD1	TRBV19	TRBJ1-2
TGTGCCAGCAGCCCCCCGGGGAACTCTGGGGCCAACGTCCTGACTTTC	CASSPPGNSGANVLTF	NA	NA	TRBV16	TRBJ2-6
TGCGCCAGCAGCCAAGTCCCTGTTTCGAGTCACAATGAGCAGTTCTTC	CASSQVPVSSHNEQFF	once	NA	TRBV4-3	TRBJ2-1
TGTGCCAGTCCTCCCGGGATCCCCTACGAGCAGTACTTC	CASPPGIPYEQYF	NA	NA	TRBV6-5	TRBJ2-7
TGTGCCATCAGTGGACAGGCCCTTAGCTCCTACGAGCAGTACTTC	CAISGQALSSYEQYF	NA	NA	TRBV10-3	TRBJ2-7
TGTGCCAGCCTGCCGGTAATAATGAACACTGAAGCTTTCTTT	CASLPVIMNTEAFF	once	NA	TRBV2	TRBJ1-1
TGTGCCAGCTCACCAAGGGACAGGATCTCCTACGAGCAGTACTTC	CASSPRDRISYEQYF	NA	TRBD1	TRBV18	TRBJ2-7
TGTGCCATCAGTGACGGCAGTTCGGGAGAAAAACTGTTTTTT	CAISDGSSGEKLFF	few	NA	TRBV10-3	TRBJ1-4
TGTGCCAGCAGCTTGGACGGGGACACTGAAGCTTTCTTT	CASSLDGDTEAFF	few	NA	TRBV5-4	TRBJ1-1
TGTGCCAGTAAAACCGGGGGGCCCTACGAGCAGTACTTC	CASKTGGPYEQYF	NA	NA	TRBV7-2	TRBJ2-7
TGTGCCTGGAGTGTACTTAGCGGCGGATTCACAGATACGCAGTATTTT	CAWSVLSGGFTDTQYF	once	NA	TRBV30	TRBJ2-3
TGTGCCAGCAGTGACCCGGGACAGGGTGGTTATGGCTACACCTTC	CASSDPGQGGYGYTF	NA	TRBD1	TRBV25-1	TRBJ1-2
TGCAGCGTTGTTAGGGAATTGAACACTGAAGCTTTCTTT	CSVVRELNTEAFF	once	NA	TRBV29-1	TRBJ1-1
TGTGCCAGCAGCTTAGCTTGGCGGCGGGGACAGGGGACGATAGCTGGAAACACCATATATTTT	CASSLAWRRGQGTIAGNTIYF	NA	TRBD1	TRBV7-8	TRBJ1-3
TGCGCCAGCAGCCAAGATAGGGGATACAGCGGGGCCGAGAGAGAGACCCAGTACTTC	CASSQDRGYSGAERETQYF	NA	TRBD2	TRBV4-3	TRBJ2-5
TGTGCCAGCAGCGTGGAGACAGACTCTGGAAACACCATATATTTT	CASSVETDSGNTIYF	NA	NA	TRBV9	TRBJ1-3
TGCGCCAGCAGCCCCGGGGGTGGAGATACGCAGTATTTT	CASSPGGGDTQYF	NA	NA	TRBV5-1	TRBJ2-3
TGTGCCAGCAGTTACTCGATAAAGGGACAGGGGACTTTCTTT	CASSYSIKGQGTFF	NA	TRBD1	TRBV6-5	TRBJ1-1
TGCAGCGTTGACAGGGTGAGGGCCGGGGAGCTGTTTTTT	CSVDRVRAGELFF	NA	NA	TRBV29-1	TRBJ2-2
TGCGCCAGCAGCACTAGCGGGGGCCAATCCTACGAGCAGTACTTC	CASSTSGGQSYEQYF	NA	TRBD2	TRBV5-1	TRBJ2-7
TGTGCCAGCAGCTTGTCAGGGGCGCGGAGCACTGAAGCTTTCTTT	CASSLSGARSTEAFF	NA	NA	TRBV5-8	TRBJ1-1
TGTGCCAGCAGCTTAGTCGTAGGGCAGATAGATGGCTACACCTTC	CASSLVVGQIDGYTF	once	NA	TRBV7-9	TRBJ1-2
TGTGCCAGCAGCTTTCCGGGGACAGGCGCCTACGAGCAGTACTTC	CASSFPGTGAYEQYF	NA	TRBD1	TRBV5-4	TRBJ2-7
TGTGCCAGCAGCTCCGACGGGACTAGCTCCTACAATGAGCAGTTCTTC	CASSSDGTSSYNEQFF	once	TRBD2	TRBV7-3	TRBJ2-1
TGTGCCAGCAGCTTGCGACTAGCGGGGGGTCCGGGTGAGCAGTTCTTC	CASSLRLAGGPGEQFF	NA	TRBD2	TRBV7-2	TRBJ2-1
TGTGCCAGCAGCCAAGATCTACTGGGTTCACCCCTCCACTTT	CASSQDLLGSPLHF	NA	NA	TRBV14	TRBJ1-6
TGTGCCAGTAGTGAGCTAGCGGGAACCACAGATACGCAGTATTTT	CASSELAGTTDTQYF	NA	TRBD2	TRBV19	TRBJ2-3
TGCAGTGGACAGGAGAACACTGAAGCTTTCTTT	CSGQENTEAFF	NA	NA	TRBV20-1	TRBJ1-1
TGTGCCAGCAGCCTAGCCCCGGGGGGGGATACGCAGTATTTT	CASSLAPGGDTQYF	NA	TRBD2	TRBV7-3	TRBJ2-3
TGTGCCAGCAGCAAGGACAGGGACTATGGCTACACCTTC	CASSKDRDYGYTF	NA	TRBD1	TRBV7-2	TRBJ1-2
TGTGCCAGCAGTTACTCCCTAGGGGGCGAGCAGTACTTC	CASSYSLGGEQYF	many	NA	TRBV6-5	TRBJ2-7
TGTGCCAGCAGCTTAAACTTACGAAGGGAGCAGTTCTTC	CASSLNLRREQFF	NA	NA	TRBV7-2	TRBJ2-1
TGCGCCAGCAGCTGGGGGGCCGGGACAGGGGGCCCAGCTTTCTTT	CASSWGAGTGGPAFF	NA	TRBD1	TRBV5-1	TRBJ1-1
TGCGCCAGCAGTGCTATCCGGGGCCGTACTGAAGCTTTCTTT	CASSAIRGRTEAFF	NA	NA	TRBV10-2	TRBJ1-1
TGTGCCAGCAGCTCTCTAGCGGGGGGGTGGAATGAGCAGTTCTTC	CASSSLAGGWNEQFF	few	TRBD2	TRBV11-2	TRBJ2-1
TGCAGCGTTTCCTCCTCAGGGGGCTGGAACACCGGGGAGCTGTTTTTT	CSVSSSGGWNTGELFF	NA	TRBD1	TRBV29-1	TRBJ2-2
TGCGCCAGCAGCTATGAGAACGGCTACACCTTC	CASSYENGYTF	NA	NA	TRBV5-1	TRBJ1-2
TGTGCCAGCAGCCGAGGTCAACAGGGGGCCTACGAGCAGTACTTC	CASSRGQQGAYEQYF	NA	TRBD1	TRBV11-1	TRBJ2-7
TGTGCTAGCAGCTGGGGGGCGCAGGGGGAAGAGACCCAGTACTTC	CASSWGAQGEETQYF	NA	NA	TRBV7-7	TRBJ2-5
TGTGCCAGCTCACCACAATTTACTGGACAGGGGAATTCCGGGGAGCTGTTTTTT	CASSPQFTGQGNSGELFF	NA	TRBD1	TRBV18	TRBJ2-2
TGTGCCAGCAGCGTAGGGACGGAGCCCTACGAGCAGTACTTC	CASSVGTEPYEQYF	once	NA	TRBV9	TRBJ2-7
TGTGCCAGCAGCCGAGGGACTAGCGGCTCCGAGCAGTACTTC	CASSRGTSGSEQYF	NA	TRBD2	TRBV7-2	TRBJ2-7
TGTGCCAGCAGCGTAGAGCCGGTGACCATGAACACTGAAGCTTTCTTT	CASSVEPVTMNTEAFF	NA	NA	TRBV9	TRBJ1-1
TGTGCCAGTAGTACTGGGCGGCAGGAGACCCAGTACTTC	CASSTGRQETQYF	NA	NA	TRBV19	TRBJ2-5